One sample yielded the 10 T cell receptor beta chains listed below, sequenced in a study of T cell responses to AZD1222 COVID-19 vaccine. TCRdb keeps only in-frame clones here, not all; method: immunoSEQ multiplex PCR. The sample has tens of thousands of clones, 70% to 85% seen once. Sequencing used peripheral blood, obtained on day 0 of AZD1222 vaccination. Receptor source: an adult in good health.

The rearrangement uses TRBV2 and TRBJ1-1; possibly TRBD1 for D (5 bases). The CDR3 runs to 13 residues. V was shortened by 7 bases and J by 0 bases, with 9 bases between the two germline ends. Germline CDR1 and CDR2: SNHLY and FYNNEI. The chain's CDR3 is CASIRDLNTEAFF. The DNA of the CDR3 is TGTGCCAGCATTAGGGACCTGAACACTGAAGCTTTCTTT.

The rearrangement uses TRBV19 and TRBJ2-5; D possibly uses TRBD1 or TRBD2 (5 bases each). V lost 3 bases, J lost 1 base, and 6 bases lay in between. CDR3 size: 13 residues. The germline gives CDR1 LNHDA, CDR2 SQIVND (reference sequence). The CDR3 DNA sequence: TGTGCCAGTAGTATGGGGACCCAAGAGACCCAGTACTTC. Its translation: CASSMGTQETQYF.

The chain's CDR3 is CASSQASRGPTNEKLFF. CDR3 coding DNA: TGCGCCAGCAGCCAAGCATCTAGGGGACCAACTAATGAAAAACTGTTTTTT. This rearrangement joins TRBV4-3 to TRBJ1-4; D perhaps matches TRBD1 (5 bases). This CDR3 spans 17 amino acids. Germline values: CDR1 LGHNA, CDR2 YSLEER. The V gene lost 1 base and the J gene lost 0 bases, with 12 bases spanning the gap.

The rearrangement uses TRBV7-2 and TRBJ2-6; 7 bases line up with TRBD1. CDR3 length: 16 residues. V dropped 4 bases and J dropped 0; count of bases not matched to a gene: 3. CDR1 is SGHTA, CDR2 FQGNSA, per germline. This chain's CDR3 is CASSSDRVSGANVLTF. The DNA of the CDR3 is TGTGCCAGCAGCTCCGACAGGGTCTCTGGGGCCAACGTCCTGACTTTC.

The chain carries TRBV7-3 and TRBJ2-3; no clear D. Germline assignment: CDR1 SGHTA and CDR2 FQGTGA. This CDR3 is built from 15 residues. V was clipped by 1 base and J by 6 bases, with 14 bases between them. CDR3 protein: CASSLRHMGVDTQYF. CDR3 DNA: TGTGCCAGCAGCTTAAGACATATGGGCGTTGATACGCAGTATTTT.

The V gene is TRBV7-2, the J gene TRBJ2-5, with a tentative D call TRBD2 (5 bases). The CDR3 contains 16 residues. Germline V gene data show CDR1 as SGHTA and CDR2 as FQGNSA. Trimming shortened V by 5 bases and J by 4 bases, and 20 bases separated the two germline ends. Here the CDR3 DNA reads TGTGCCAGCAGCCTCAGCCGGGGAGCCCTACGAGAGACCCAGTACTTC. Its translation is CASSLSRGALRETQYF.

The chain uses TRBV9 and TRBJ1-4; 9 bases match TRBD1. The CDR3 extends over 15 amino acids. The V gene's germline CDR1 is SGDLS and CDR2 YYNGEE. V lost 4 bases, J lost 3 bases, and 4 bases stayed unmatched. CDR3 in DNA: TGTGCCAGCAGCTCGGGACAGGGAGCTAATGAAAAACTGTTTTTT. It translates to CASSSGQGANEKLFF.

The CDR3 DNA reads as TGTGCCAGTAGCCCTAAGCCAACAGATACGCAGTATTTT. It yields the protein CASSPKPTDTQYF. The chain combines TRBV19 with TRBJ2-3; no definite D call. CDR1 and CDR2 (germline): LNHDA, SQIVND (reference sequence). The CDR3 spans 13 residues. V was trimmed by 6 bases and J by 3 bases, leaving 10 bases between them. Full variable domain (rest looked up from reference TRBV19 and TRBJ2-3): DGGITQSPKYLFRKEGQNVTLSCEQNLNHDAMYWYRQDPGQGLRLIYYSQIVNDFQKGDIAEGYSVSREKKESFPLTVTSAQKNPTAFYLCASSPKPTDTQYFGPGTRLTVL.

The chain carries TRBV7-9 and TRBJ1-3, with 8 nucleotides matching TRBD1. J lost 0 bases, V lost 5 bases, and 3 bases had no gene match. The CDR3 is made up of 15 amino acids. Germline V gene data show CDR1 as SEHNR and CDR2 as FQNEAQ (reference sequence). The CDR3 loop reads CASSQGQGSGNTIYF. CDR3 nucleotides: TGTGCCAGCAGCCAAGGACAGGGCTCTGGAAACACCATATATTTT.

Only a few counts were recorded for this clone. The genes are TRBV7-9 and TRBJ2-1; 8 bases match TRBD1. Germline V lookup: CDR1 SEHNR, CDR2 FQNEAQ (reference sequence). J was trimmed by 7 bases and V by 3 bases; bases with no gene match: 11. The CDR3 length is 16 residues. CDR3 in DNA: TGTGCCAGCAGCTTCCGGCAGGGGGCGGCGGGTAATGAGCAGTTCTTC. Translated, it gives CASSFRQGAAGNEQFF.